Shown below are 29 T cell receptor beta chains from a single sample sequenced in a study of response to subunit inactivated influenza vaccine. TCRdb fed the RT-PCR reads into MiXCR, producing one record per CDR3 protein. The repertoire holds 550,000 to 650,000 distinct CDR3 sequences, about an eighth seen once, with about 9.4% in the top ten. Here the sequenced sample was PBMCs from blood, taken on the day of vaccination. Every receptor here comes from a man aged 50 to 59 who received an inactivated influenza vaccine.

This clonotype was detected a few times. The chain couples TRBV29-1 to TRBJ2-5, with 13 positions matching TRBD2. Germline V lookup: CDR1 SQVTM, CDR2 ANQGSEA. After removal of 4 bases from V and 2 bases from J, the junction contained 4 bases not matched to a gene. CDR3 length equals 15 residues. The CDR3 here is CSVGGTSGDQETQYF. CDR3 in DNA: TGCAGCGTTGGGGGGACTAGCGGGGATCAAGAGACCCAGTACTTC.

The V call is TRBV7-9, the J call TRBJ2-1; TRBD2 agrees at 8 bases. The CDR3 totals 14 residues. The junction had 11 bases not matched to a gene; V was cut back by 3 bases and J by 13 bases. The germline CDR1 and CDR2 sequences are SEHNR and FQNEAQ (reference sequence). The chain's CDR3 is CASSLAWREEGQFF. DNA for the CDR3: TGTGCCAGCAGCTTGGCCTGGCGGGAGGAAGGTCAGTTCTTC. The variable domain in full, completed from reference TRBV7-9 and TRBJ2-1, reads DTGVSQNPRHKITKRGQNVTFRCDPISEHNRLYWYRQTLGQGPEFLTYFQNEAQLEKSRLLSDRFSAERPKGSFSTLEIQRTEQGDSAMYLCASSLAWREEGQFFGPGTRLTVL.

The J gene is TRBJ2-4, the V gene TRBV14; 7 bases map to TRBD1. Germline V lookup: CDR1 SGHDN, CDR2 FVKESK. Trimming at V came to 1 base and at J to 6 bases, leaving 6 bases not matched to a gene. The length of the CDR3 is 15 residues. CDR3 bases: TGTGCCAGCAGCCAAGGGACAGGATGGGGAAACATTCAGTACTTC. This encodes CASSQGTGWGNIQYF. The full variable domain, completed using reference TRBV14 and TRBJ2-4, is EAGVTQFPSHSVIEKGQTVTLRCDPISGHDNLYWYRRVMGKEIKFLLHFVKESKQDESGMPNNRFLAERTGGTYSTLKVQPAELEDSGVYFCASSQGTGWGNIQYFGAGTRLSVL.

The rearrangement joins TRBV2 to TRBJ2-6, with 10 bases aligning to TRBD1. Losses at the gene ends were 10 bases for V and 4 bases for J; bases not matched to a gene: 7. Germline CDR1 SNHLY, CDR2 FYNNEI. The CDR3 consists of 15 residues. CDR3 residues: CAKTGTGVGANVLTF. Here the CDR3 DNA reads TGTGCCAAAACAGGGACAGGGGTAGGGGCCAACGTCCTGACTTTC. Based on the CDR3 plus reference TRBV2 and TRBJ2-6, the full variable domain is EPEVTQTPSHQVTQMGQEVILRCVPISNHLYFYWYRQILGQKVEFLVSFYNNEISEKSEIFDDQFSVERPDGSNFTLKIRSTKLEDSAMYFCAKTGTGVGANVLTFGAGSRLTVL.

The CDR3, as DNA: TGTGCCAGCAGTTCGATACCGTATAGCAATCAGCCCCAGCATTTT. Protein: CASSSIPYSNQPQHF. The gene calls are TRBV27 and TRBJ1-5; D not resolved. CDR1 is MNHEY, CDR2 SMNVEV, per germline (reference sequence). CDR3 length equals 15 residues. V lost 4 bases to trimming and J lost 0 bases, with 10 bases between them.

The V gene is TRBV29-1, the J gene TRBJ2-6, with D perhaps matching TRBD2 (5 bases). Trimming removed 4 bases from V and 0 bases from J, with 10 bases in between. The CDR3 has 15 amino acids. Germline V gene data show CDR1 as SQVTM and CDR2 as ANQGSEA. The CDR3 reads CSVGEGGSGANVLTF. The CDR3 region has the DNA TGCAGCGTTGGCGAGGGCGGCTCTGGGGCCAACGTCCTGACTTTC.

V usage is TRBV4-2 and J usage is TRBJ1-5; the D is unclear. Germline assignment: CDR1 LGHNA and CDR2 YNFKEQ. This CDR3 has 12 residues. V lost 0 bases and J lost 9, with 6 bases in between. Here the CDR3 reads CASSQDIGPQHF. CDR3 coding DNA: TGTGCCAGCAGCCAAGATATCGGGCCCCAGCATTTT.

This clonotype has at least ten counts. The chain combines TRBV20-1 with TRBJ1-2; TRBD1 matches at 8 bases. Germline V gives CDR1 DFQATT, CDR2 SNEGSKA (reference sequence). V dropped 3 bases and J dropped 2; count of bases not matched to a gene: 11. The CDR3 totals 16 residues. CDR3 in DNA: TGCAGTGCTAGTGGCGGATCCAGGGGGCGAAACTATGGCTACACCTTC. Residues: CSASGGSRGRNYGYTF.

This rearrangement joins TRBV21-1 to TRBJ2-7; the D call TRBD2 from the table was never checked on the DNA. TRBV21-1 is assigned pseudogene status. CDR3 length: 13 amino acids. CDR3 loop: CAREKGRSYEQYF. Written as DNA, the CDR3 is TGTGCGCGGGAAAAGGGCAGATCCTACGAGCAGTACTTC.

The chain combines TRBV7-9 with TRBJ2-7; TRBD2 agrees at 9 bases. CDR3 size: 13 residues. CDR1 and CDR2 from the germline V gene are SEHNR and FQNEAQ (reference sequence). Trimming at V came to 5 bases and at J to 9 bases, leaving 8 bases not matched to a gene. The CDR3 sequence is CASSLGTAGGQYF. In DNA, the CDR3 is TGTGCCAGCAGCCTGGGGACAGCGGGAGGGCAGTACTTC.

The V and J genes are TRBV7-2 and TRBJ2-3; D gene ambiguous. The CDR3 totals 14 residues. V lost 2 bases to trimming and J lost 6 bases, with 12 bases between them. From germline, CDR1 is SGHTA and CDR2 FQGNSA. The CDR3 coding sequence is TGTGCCAGCAGCTTACACCTCCAAATCGATACGCAGTATTTT. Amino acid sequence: CASSLHLQIDTQYF.

The CDR3 DNA is TGTGCCAGCCGACAGGTCTACGAGCAGTACTTC. Translating it yields CASRQVYEQYF. The chain carries TRBV11-2 and TRBJ2-7; a possible D gene is TRBD1 (6 bases). CDR1 SGHAT and CDR2 FQNNGV come from the germline V gene. Trimming pared 8 bases from V and 3 bases from J, leaving 8 bases between. This CDR3 is 11 amino acids long.

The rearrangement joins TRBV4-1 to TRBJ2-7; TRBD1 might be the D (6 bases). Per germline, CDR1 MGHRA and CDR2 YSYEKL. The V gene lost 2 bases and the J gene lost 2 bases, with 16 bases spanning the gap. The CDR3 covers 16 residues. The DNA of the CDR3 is TGCGCCAGCAGCCAAAAGAAGGGGGTTCTTACCTACGAGCAGTACTTC. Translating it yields CASSQKKGVLTYEQYF.

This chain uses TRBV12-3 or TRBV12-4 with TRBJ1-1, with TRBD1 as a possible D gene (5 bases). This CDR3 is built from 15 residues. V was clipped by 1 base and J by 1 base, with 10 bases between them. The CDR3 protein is CASSLVRRGNTEAFF. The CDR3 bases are TGTGCCAGCAGTTTAGTCCGTAGGGGGAACACTGAAGCTTTCTTT.

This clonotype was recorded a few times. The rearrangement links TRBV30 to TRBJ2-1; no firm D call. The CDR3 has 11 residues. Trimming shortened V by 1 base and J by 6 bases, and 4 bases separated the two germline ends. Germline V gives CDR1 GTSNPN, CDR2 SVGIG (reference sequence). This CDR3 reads CAWSALNEQFF. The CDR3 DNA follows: TGTGCCTGGAGTGCGCTCAATGAGCAGTTCTTC.

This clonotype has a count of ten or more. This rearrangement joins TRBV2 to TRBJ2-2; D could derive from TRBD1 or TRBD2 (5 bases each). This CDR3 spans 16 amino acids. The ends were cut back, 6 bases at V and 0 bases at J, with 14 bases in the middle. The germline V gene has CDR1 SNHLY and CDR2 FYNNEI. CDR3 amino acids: CASRIGRGSNTGELFF. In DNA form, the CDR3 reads TGTGCCAGCAGAATAGGACGGGGCTCGAACACCGGGGAGCTGTTTTTT. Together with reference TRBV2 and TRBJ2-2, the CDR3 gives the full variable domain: EPEVTQTPSHQVTQMGQEVILRCVPISNHLYFYWYRQILGQKVEFLVSFYNNEISEKSEIFDDQFSVERPDGSNFTLKIRSTKLEDSAMYFCASRIGRGSNTGELFFGEGSRLTVL.

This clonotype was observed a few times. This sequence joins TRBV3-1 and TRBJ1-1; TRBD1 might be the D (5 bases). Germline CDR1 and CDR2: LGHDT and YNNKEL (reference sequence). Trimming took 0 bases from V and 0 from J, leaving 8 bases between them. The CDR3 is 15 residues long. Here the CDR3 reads CASSQEPGMNTEAFF. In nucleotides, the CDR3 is TGTGCCAGCAGCCAAGAGCCAGGGATGAACACTGAAGCTTTCTTT.

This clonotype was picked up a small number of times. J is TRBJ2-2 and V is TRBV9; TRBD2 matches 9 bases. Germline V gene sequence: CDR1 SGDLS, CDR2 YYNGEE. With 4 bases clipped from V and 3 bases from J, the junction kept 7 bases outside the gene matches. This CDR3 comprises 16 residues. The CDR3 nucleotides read TGTGCCAGCAGCTTACATAGCGGGGGTTACACCGGGGAGCTGTTTTTT. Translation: CASSLHSGGYTGELFF. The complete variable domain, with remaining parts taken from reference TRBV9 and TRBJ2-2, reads DSGVTQTPKHLITATGQRVTLRCSPRSGDLSVYWYQQSLDQGLQFLIQYYNGEERAKGNILERFSAQQFPDLHSELNLSSLELGDSALYFCASSLHSGGYTGELFFGEGSRLTVL.

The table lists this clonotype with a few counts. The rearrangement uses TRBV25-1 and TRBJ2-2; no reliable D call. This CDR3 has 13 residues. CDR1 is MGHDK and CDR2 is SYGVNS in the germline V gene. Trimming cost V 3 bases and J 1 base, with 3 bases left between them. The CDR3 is CASSELNTGELFF. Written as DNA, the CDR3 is TGTGCCAGCAGTGAGTTGAACACCGGGGAGCTGTTTTTT.

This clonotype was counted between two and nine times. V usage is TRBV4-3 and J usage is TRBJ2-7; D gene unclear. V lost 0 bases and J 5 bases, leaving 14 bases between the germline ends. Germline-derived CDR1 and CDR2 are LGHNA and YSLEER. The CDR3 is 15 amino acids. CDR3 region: CASSQDPRTADEQYF. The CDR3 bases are TGCGCCAGCAGCCAAGATCCCAGGACGGCAGACGAGCAGTACTTC.

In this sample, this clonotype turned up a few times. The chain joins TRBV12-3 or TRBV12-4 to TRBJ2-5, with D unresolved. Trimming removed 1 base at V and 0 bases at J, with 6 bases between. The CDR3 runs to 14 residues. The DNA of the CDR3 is TGTGCCAGCAGTTTAGACCCAGACCAAGAGACCCAGTACTTC. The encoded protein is CASSLDPDQETQYF.

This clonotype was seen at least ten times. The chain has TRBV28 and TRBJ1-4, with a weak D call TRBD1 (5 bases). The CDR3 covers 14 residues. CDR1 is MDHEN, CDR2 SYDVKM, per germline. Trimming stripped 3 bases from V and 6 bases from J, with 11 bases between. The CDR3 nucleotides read TGTGCCAGCAGTTTCTTAGTAGGGGATGAAAAACTGTTTTTT. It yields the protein CASSFLVGDEKLFF.

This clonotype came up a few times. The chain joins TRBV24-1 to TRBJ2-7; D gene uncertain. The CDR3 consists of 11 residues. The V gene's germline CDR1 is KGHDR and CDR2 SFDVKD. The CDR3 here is CAAHKAYEQYF. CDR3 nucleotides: TGTGCGGCACACAAAGCCTACGAGCAGTACTTC.

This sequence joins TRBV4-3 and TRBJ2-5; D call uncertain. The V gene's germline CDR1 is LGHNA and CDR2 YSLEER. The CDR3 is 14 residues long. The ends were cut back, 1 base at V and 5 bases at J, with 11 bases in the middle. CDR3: CASSQVRGFETQYF. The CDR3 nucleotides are TGCGCCAGCAGCCAAGTAAGAGGTTTTGAGACCCAGTACTTC.

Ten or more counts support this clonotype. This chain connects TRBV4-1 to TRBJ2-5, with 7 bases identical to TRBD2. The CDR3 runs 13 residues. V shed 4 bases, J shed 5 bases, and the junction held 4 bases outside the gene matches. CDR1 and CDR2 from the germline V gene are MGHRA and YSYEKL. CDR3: CASSRLAFETQYF. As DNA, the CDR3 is TGCGCCAGCAGCCGACTAGCTTTTGAGACCCAGTACTTC.

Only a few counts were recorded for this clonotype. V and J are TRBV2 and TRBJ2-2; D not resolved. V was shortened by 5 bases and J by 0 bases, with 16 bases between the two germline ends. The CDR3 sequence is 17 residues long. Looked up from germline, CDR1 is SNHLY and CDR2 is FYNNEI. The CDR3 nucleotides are TGTGCCAGCAGTCCGGGCCCACAGTTCGCGAACACCGGGGAGCTGTTTTTT. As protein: CASSPGPQFANTGELFF. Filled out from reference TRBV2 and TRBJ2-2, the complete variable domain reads EPEVTQTPSHQVTQMGQEVILRCVPISNHLYFYWYRQILGQKVEFLVSFYNNEISEKSEIFDDQFSVERPDGSNFTLKIRSTKLEDSAMYFCASSPGPQFANTGELFFGEGSRLTVL.

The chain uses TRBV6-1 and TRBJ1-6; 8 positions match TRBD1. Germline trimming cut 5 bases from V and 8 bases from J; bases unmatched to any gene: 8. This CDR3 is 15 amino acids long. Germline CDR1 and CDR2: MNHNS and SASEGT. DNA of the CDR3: TGTGCCAGCAGTACGAGGACAGGGAAGTATTCACCCCTCCACTTT. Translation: CASSTRTGKYSPLHF.

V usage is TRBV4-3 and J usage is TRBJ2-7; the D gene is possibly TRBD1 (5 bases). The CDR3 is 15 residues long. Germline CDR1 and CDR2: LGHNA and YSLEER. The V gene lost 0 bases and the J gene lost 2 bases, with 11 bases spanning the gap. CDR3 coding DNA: TGCGCCAGCAGCCAAGAACGTCAGGGCCCCTACGAGCAGTACTTC. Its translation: CASSQERQGPYEQYF.

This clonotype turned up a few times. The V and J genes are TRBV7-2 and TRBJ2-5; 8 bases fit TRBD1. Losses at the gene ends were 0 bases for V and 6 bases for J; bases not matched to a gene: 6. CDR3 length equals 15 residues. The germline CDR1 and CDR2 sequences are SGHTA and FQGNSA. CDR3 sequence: CASSLARGQGKTQYF. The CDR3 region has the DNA TGTGCCAGCAGCTTAGCACGAGGACAGGGCAAGACCCAGTACTTC. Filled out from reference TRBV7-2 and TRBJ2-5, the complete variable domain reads GAGVSQSPSNKVTEKGKDVELRCDPISGHTALYWYRQSLGQGLEFLIYFQGNSAPDKSGLPSDRFSAERTGGSVSTLTIQRTQQEDSAVYLCASSLARGQGKTQYFGPGTRLLVL.